This is a list of T cell receptor beta chains from one sample in a study of T cells after posttransplantation cyclophosphamide. TCRdb's copy holds only in-frame clones and misses some; the assay was immunoSEQ multiplex PCR. Sampling found some 37,000 clones, none seen once. Material for sequencing was PBMCs. The receptors shown here come from a girl aged 10 to 17 in good health, CMV-negative, and a related stem cell transplant donor. The CDR3 runs from the conserved cysteine through the conserved F or W. D genes are given only for firm matches. Expanded clones get a size class; other rows say once, few or many, or leave the size out.

abundance: many; d_gene: -; v_gene: TRBV9; j_gene: TRBJ2-7; CDR3nt: TGTGCCAGCAGCGGATCCGGGACACTCCACAACGAGCAGTACTTC; CDR3aa: CASSGSGTLHNEQYF
abundance: few; d_gene: TRBD1; v_gene: TRBV27; j_gene: TRBJ2-2; CDR3nt: TGTGCCAGCAGAGACACGGGACAGGGTATGATCGGGGAGCTGTTTTTT; CDR3aa: CASRDTGQGMIGELFF
abundance: many; d_gene: -; v_gene: TRBV6-6; j_gene: TRBJ1-5; CDR3nt: TGTGCCACCTGGGCAGGGAAAGGCAATCAGCCCCAGCATTTT; CDR3aa: CATWAGKGNQPQHF
abundance: -; d_gene: -; v_gene: TRBV29-1; j_gene: TRBJ2-7; CDR3nt: TGCAGCTCTCCCGGGATCCCCAACGAGCAGTACTTC; CDR3aa: CSSPGIPNEQYF
abundance: many; d_gene: TRBD2; v_gene: TRBV28; j_gene: TRBJ2-7; CDR3nt: TGTGCCAGCAGTGGGGGTATGAGGGAAAGTGGCTTACGGGTGCGGGAGTCTTACTACGAGCAGTACTTC; CDR3aa: CASSGGMRESGLRVRESYYEQYF
abundance: many; d_gene: -; v_gene: TRBV12-5; j_gene: TRBJ2-7; CDR3nt: TGTGCTAGTGGTCCCCGGCCTAGCTCCTACGAGCAGTACTTC; CDR3aa: CASGPRPSSYEQYF
abundance: -; d_gene: -; v_gene: TRBV30; j_gene: TRBJ2-7; CDR3nt: TGTGCCTGGAGTACCAGTACCTACGAGCAGTACTTC; CDR3aa: CAWSTSTYEQYF
abundance: few; d_gene: TRBD2; v_gene: TRBV5-4; j_gene: TRBJ2-1; CDR3nt: TGTGCCAGCAGCTTAGGCACTAGCGAGAATGAGCAGTTCTTC; CDR3aa: CASSLGTSENEQFF
abundance: -; d_gene: TRBD2; v_gene: TRBV4-3; j_gene: TRBJ2-4; CDR3nt: TGCGCCAGCAGCCAAGATTGGCGGGAGGGCGGAAACATTCAGTACTTC; CDR3aa: CASSQDWREGGNIQYF
abundance: few; d_gene: -; v_gene: TRBV13; j_gene: TRBJ2-5; CDR3nt: TGTGCCAGCAGCTTAGACGGGAGCCGAAGTCGTCAGTACTTC; CDR3aa: CASSLDGSRSRQYF
abundance: medium-sized; d_gene: TRBD1; v_gene: TRBV6-6; j_gene: TRBJ1-4; CDR3nt: TGTGCCAGCAGACCGGGACAGGTTAATGAAAAACTGTTTTTT; CDR3aa: CASRPGQVNEKLFF
abundance: many; d_gene: -; v_gene: TRBV19; j_gene: TRBJ1-2; CDR3nt: TGTGCTTCGGGACTGTTTTACGGCTACACCTTC; CDR3aa: CASGLFYGYTF
abundance: many; d_gene: TRBD2; v_gene: TRBV5-1; j_gene: TRBJ2-2; CDR3nt: TGCGCCAGCAGCTCCAACCGACTAGCGGGGGGCGGGGAGCTGTTTTTT; CDR3aa: CASSSNRLAGGGELFF
abundance: many; d_gene: TRBD1; v_gene: TRBV28; j_gene: TRBJ1-5; CDR3nt: TGTGCCAGCTTGGATACCTCAGGGGGCGTCCAGCCCCAGCATTTT; CDR3aa: CASLDTSGGVQPQHF
abundance: few; d_gene: -; v_gene: TRBV25-1; j_gene: TRBJ1-1; CDR3nt: TGTGCCAGCAGTGACGGCAGGGTGAACACTGAAGCTTTCTTT; CDR3aa: CASSDGRVNTEAFF
abundance: many; d_gene: -; v_gene: TRBV4-2; j_gene: TRBJ2-7; CDR3nt: TGTGCCAGCAGCCTAGGGGGGACTACCTTCTACGAGCAGTACTTC; CDR3aa: CASSLGGTTFYEQYF
abundance: many; d_gene: TRBD2; v_gene: TRBV7-8; j_gene: TRBJ2-1; CDR3nt: TGTGCCAGCAGCCCGATTATCCTAGCGGGTAGCAATGAGCAGTTCTTC; CDR3aa: CASSPIILAGSNEQFF
abundance: few; d_gene: TRBD2; v_gene: TRBV10-2; j_gene: TRBJ2-1; CDR3nt: TGCGCCAGCAGTGTCCTAGCGGGATACAATGAGCAGTTCTTC; CDR3aa: CASSVLAGYNEQFF
abundance: few; d_gene: -; v_gene: TRBV5-1; j_gene: TRBJ2-5; CDR3nt: TGCGCCAGCAGCTTGGAAGCCCAGGGGATGAGAGAGACCCAGTACTTC; CDR3aa: CASSLEAQGMRETQYF
abundance: few; d_gene: -; v_gene: TRBV7-2; j_gene: TRBJ2-1; CDR3nt: TGTGCCAGCAGCTTGGACAGCCACTACAATGAGCAGTTCTTC; CDR3aa: CASSLDSHYNEQFF
abundance: many; d_gene: -; v_gene: TRBV27; j_gene: TRBJ1-1; CDR3nt: TGTGCCCCATCCGGCACTGAAGCTTTCTTT; CDR3aa: CAPSGTEAFF
abundance: few; d_gene: -; v_gene: TRBV30; j_gene: TRBJ2-7; CDR3nt: TGTGCCTGGAGTCAGGACAGCGAGCAGTACTTC; CDR3aa: CAWSQDSEQYF
abundance: many; d_gene: -; v_gene: TRBV5-1; j_gene: TRBJ1-1; CDR3nt: TGCGCCAGCAGACTGACAGGTGGAGTGGGGCCTGAAGCTTTCTTT; CDR3aa: CASRLTGGVGPEAFF
abundance: -; d_gene: -; v_gene: TRBV4-1; j_gene: TRBJ1-6; CDR3nt: TGCGCCAGCAGCCAAGGAGGGCAGGTTAATTCACCCCTCCACTTT; CDR3aa: CASSQGGQVNSPLHF
abundance: few; d_gene: -; v_gene: TRBV6-1; j_gene: TRBJ1-2; CDR3nt: TGTGCCAGCAGTGGGGGACGGCGGGAATACTTC; CDR3aa: CASSGGRREYF
abundance: many; d_gene: -; v_gene: TRBV29-1; j_gene: TRBJ2-7; CDR3nt: TGCAGCGTTGGGGCGGGCCACTCCTACGAGCAGTACTTC; CDR3aa: CSVGAGHSYEQYF
abundance: many; d_gene: -; v_gene: TRBV10-1; j_gene: TRBJ2-1; CDR3nt: TGCGCCAGCAGTGATGAAGTTTCGAGGCAGGGAAATGAGCAGTTCTTC; CDR3aa: CASSDEVSRQGNEQFF
abundance: few; d_gene: -; v_gene: TRBV29-1; j_gene: TRBJ2-7; CDR3nt: TGCAGCGTTGATAATAGCTCCTACGAGCAGTACTTC; CDR3aa: CSVDNSSYEQYF
abundance: many; d_gene: -; v_gene: TRBV19; j_gene: TRBJ1-5; CDR3nt: TGTGCCAGTAGGAGGGATAGCAATCAGCCCCAGCATTTT; CDR3aa: CASRRDSNQPQHF
abundance: few; d_gene: TRBD2; v_gene: TRBV30; j_gene: TRBJ2-2; CDR3nt: TGTGCCTCGGATGGGCGGGAGAGATACACCGGGGAGCTGTTTTTT; CDR3aa: CASDGRERYTGELFF
abundance: few; d_gene: TRBD1; v_gene: TRBV18; j_gene: TRBJ1-3; CDR3nt: TGTGCCAGCTCAGCGGGACAGATACAATCTGGAAACACCATATATTTT; CDR3aa: CASSAGQIQSGNTIYF
abundance: -; d_gene: TRBD1; v_gene: TRBV4-1; j_gene: TRBJ2-5; CDR3nt: TGCGCCAGCAGCCAAGAGTCGGCAGGGGGAAAAGAGACCCAGTACTTC; CDR3aa: CASSQESAGGKETQYF
abundance: -; d_gene: TRBD2; v_gene: TRBV9; j_gene: TRBJ2-3; CDR3nt: TGTGCCAGCAGCGGACGACTAGCGGGGGGCACAGATACGCAGTATTTT; CDR3aa: CASSGRLAGGTDTQYF
abundance: many; d_gene: -; v_gene: TRBV5-1; j_gene: TRBJ1-2; CDR3nt: TGCGCCAGCAGCTTGGGGGCTGGCTACACCTTC; CDR3aa: CASSLGAGYTF
abundance: -; d_gene: TRBD2; v_gene: TRBV6-5; j_gene: TRBJ2-7; CDR3nt: TGTGCCAGCAGTTACTCGAGTCTAGCGGGAGTGGGCGAGCAGTACTTC; CDR3aa: CASSYSSLAGVGEQYF
abundance: few; d_gene: TRBD2; v_gene: TRBV10-3; j_gene: TRBJ2-1; CDR3nt: TGTGCCATCAGGCAGACTAGCGGGAGAGGGGATGAGCAGTTCTTC; CDR3aa: CAIRQTSGRGDEQFF
abundance: many; d_gene: -; v_gene: TRBV18; j_gene: TRBJ2-7; CDR3nt: TGTGCCAGCTCACCACAGACAGCCTCCTCCGAGCAGTACTTC; CDR3aa: CASSPQTASSEQYF
abundance: many; d_gene: TRBD2; v_gene: TRBV28; j_gene: TRBJ2-7; CDR3nt: TGTGCCAGCAGTGCTCCGGGACTAGCGGGAGGGCTGTACGAGCAGTACTTC; CDR3aa: CASSAPGLAGGLYEQYF
abundance: many; d_gene: -; v_gene: TRBV5-5; j_gene: TRBJ1-2; CDR3nt: TGTGCCAGCAGCGCGGACACGGCGGGCTACACCTTC; CDR3aa: CASSADTAGYTF
abundance: many; d_gene: -; v_gene: TRBV9; j_gene: TRBJ2-2; CDR3nt: TGTGCCAGCAGCGTAGCGCCCCTCGGGGGGAACACCGGGGAGCTGTTTTTT; CDR3aa: CASSVAPLGGNTGELFF
abundance: few; d_gene: -; v_gene: TRBV7-2; j_gene: TRBJ2-2; CDR3nt: TGTGCCAGCAGTCGGACTGGGCCAAAGTGGCTGTTTTTT; CDR3aa: CASSRTGPKWLFF
abundance: many; d_gene: -; v_gene: TRBV4-1; j_gene: TRBJ1-3; CDR3nt: TGCGCCAGCAGCCAACGTTGGGAGACCGGACGATACTCTGGAAACACCATATATTTT; CDR3aa: CASSQRWETGRYSGNTIYF